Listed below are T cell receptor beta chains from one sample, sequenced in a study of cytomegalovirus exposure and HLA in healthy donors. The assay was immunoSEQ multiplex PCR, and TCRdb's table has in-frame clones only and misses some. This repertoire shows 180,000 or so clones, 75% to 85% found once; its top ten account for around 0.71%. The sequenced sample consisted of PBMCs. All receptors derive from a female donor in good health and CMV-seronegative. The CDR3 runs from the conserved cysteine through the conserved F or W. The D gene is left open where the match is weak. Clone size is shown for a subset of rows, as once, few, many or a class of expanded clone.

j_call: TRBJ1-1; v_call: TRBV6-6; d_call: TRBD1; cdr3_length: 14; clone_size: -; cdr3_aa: CASSYSGQGVEAFF; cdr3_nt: TGTGCCAGCAGTTACTCCGGACAGGGAGTTGAAGCTTTCTTT
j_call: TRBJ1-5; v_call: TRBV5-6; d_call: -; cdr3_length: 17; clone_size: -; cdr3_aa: CASSLRQGTISNQPQHF; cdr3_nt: TGTGCCAGCAGCTTGCGGCAGGGTACGATTAGCAATCAGCCCCAGCATTTT
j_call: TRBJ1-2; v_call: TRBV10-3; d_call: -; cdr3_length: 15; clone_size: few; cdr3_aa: CAISEGLRLNYGYTF; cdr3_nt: TGTGCCATCAGTGAGGGCCTCAGGTTGAACTATGGCTACACCTTC
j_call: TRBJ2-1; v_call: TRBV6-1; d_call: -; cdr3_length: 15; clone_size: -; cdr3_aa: CASRATGASYNEQFF; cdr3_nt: TGTGCCAGCAGAGCGACAGGCGCCTCCTACAATGAGCAGTTCTTC
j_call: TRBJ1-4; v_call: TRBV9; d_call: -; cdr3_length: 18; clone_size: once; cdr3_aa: CASSPQPGTPKLYEKLFF; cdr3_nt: TGTGCCAGCAGCCCTCAACCCGGGACACCGAAACTGTATGAAAAACTGTTTTTT
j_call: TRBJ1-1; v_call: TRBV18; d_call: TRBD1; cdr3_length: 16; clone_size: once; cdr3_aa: CASSPGGGGRGTEAFF; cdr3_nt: TGTGCCAGCTCACCGGGAGGAGGGGGCAGGGGGACTGAAGCTTTCTTT
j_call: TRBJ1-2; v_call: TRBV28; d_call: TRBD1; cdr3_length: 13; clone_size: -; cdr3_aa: CASRPGTGQAYTF; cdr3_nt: TGTGCCAGCAGGCCCGGGACAGGTCAAGCCTACACCTTC
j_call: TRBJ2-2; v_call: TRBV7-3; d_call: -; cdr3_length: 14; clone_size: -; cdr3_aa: CASSLPPVTGELFF; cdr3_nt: TGTGCCAGCAGCTTACCCCCCGTCACCGGGGAGCTGTTTTTT
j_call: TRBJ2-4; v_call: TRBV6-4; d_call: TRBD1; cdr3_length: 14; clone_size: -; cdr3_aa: CASRRTGTSDIQYF; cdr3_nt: TGTGCCAGCAGACGGACAGGGACGAGTGACATTCAGTACTTC
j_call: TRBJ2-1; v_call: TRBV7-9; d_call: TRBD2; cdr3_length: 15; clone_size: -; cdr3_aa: CASSSGTRVYNEQFF; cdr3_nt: TGTGCCAGCAGCTCCGGGACTAGGGTCTACAATGAGCAGTTCTTC
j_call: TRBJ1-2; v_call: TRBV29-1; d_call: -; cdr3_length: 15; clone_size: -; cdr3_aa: CSVDGGGGANYGYTF; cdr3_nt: TGCAGCGTTGATGGGGGTGGGGGGGCCAACTATGGCTACACCTTC
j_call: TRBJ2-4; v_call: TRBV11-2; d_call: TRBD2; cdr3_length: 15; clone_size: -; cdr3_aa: CASSLGAGGREIQYF; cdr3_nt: TGTGCCAGCAGCTTAGGGGCCGGCGGGAGGGAAATTCAGTACTTC
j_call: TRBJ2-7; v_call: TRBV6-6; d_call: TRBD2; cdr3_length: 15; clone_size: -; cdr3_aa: CASSYGTGGSYEQYF; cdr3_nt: TGTGCCAGCAGTTACGGTACGGGGGGCTCCTACGAGCAGTACTTC
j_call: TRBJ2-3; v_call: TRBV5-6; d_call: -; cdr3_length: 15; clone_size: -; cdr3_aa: CASSWPGTSTDTQYF; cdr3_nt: TGTGCCAGCAGCTGGCCGGGAACTAGCACAGATACGCAGTATTTT
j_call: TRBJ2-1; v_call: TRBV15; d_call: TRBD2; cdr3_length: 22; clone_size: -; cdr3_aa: CATSPTWGEDRTSGRAINEQFF; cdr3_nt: TGTGCCACCAGCCCTACCTGGGGGGAGGACAGGACTAGCGGGAGGGCGATAAATGAGCAGTTCTTC
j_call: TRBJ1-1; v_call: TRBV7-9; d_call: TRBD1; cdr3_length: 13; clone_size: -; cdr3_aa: CSSSWGQGSEAFF; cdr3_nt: TGTTCCAGCAGCTGGGGACAGGGTTCTGAAGCTTTCTTT
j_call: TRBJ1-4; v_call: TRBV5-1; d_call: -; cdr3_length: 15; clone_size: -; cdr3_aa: CASSLEGTSNEKLFF; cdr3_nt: TGCGCCAGCAGCTTGGAAGGGACATCTAATGAAAAACTGTTTTTT
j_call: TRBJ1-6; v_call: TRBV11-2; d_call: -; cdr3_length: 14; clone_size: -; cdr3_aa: CASSLPRRNSPLHF; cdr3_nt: TGTGCCAGCAGCTTACCTAGGCGTAATTCACCCCTCCACTTT
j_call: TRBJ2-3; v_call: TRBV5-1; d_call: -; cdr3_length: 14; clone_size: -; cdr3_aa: CASRNSAGTDTQYF; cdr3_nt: TGCGCCAGCAGGAACAGTGCAGGCACAGATACGCAGTATTTT
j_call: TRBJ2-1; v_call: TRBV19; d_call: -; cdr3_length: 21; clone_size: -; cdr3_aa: CASRKGGGRGGIATYYNEQFF; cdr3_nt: TGTGCCAGTCGAAAAGGGGGGGGTAGGGGCGGGATCGCCACCTACTACAATGAGCAGTTCTTC
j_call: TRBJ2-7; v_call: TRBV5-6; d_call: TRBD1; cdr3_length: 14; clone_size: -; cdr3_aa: CASSIPTGIFGQYF; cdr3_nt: TGTGCCAGCAGCATCCCGACAGGGATTTTTGGGCAGTACTTC
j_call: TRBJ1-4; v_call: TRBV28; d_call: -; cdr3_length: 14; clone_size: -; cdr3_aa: CASSLSGLSEKLFF; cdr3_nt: TGTGCCAGCAGTTTATCGGGACTTAGTGAAAAACTGTTTTTT
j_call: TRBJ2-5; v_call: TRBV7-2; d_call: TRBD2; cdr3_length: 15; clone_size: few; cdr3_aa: CASSLSGGARETQYF; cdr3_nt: TGTGCCAGCAGCTTAAGCGGGGGGGCCCGCGAGACCCAGTACTTC
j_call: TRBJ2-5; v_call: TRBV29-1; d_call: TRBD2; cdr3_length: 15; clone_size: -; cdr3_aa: CSTLDASGSRETQYF; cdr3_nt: TGCAGCACCCTTGATGCTAGCGGGAGTAGGGAGACCCAGTACTTC
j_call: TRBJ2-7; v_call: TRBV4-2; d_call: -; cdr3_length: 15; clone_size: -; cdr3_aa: CASSQGQTSSYEQYF; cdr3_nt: TGTGCCAGCAGCCAAGGTCAAACCAGCTCCTACGAGCAGTACTTC
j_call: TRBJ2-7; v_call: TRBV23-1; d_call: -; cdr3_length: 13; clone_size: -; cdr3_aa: CASTTGFSYEQYF; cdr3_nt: TGCGCCAGCACAACAGGGTTCTCCTACGAGCAGTACTTC
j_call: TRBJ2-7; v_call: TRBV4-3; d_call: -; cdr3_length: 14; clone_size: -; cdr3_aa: CASSQTHISYEQYF; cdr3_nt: TGCGCCAGCAGCCAGACACACATATCCTACGAGCAGTACTTC
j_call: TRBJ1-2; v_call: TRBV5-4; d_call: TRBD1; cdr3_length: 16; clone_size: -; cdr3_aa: CASSLAGQGGNYGYTF; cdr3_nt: TGTGCCAGCAGCTTGGCCGGACAGGGGGGTAACTATGGCTACACCTTC
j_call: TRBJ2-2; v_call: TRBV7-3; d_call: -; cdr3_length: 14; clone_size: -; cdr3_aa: CASSLKQSTGELFF; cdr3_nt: TGTGCCAGCAGCTTAAAACAGTCCACCGGGGAGCTGTTTTTT
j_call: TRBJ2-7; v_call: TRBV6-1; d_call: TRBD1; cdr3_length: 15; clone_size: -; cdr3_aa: CASRRETGGSYEQYF; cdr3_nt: TGTGCCAGCAGGAGAGAGACAGGGGGCTCCTACGAGCAGTACTTC
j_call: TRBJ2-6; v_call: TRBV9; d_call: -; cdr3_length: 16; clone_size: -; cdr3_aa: CASSGGRGSGANVLTF; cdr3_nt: TGTGCCAGCAGCGGAGGCAGGGGCTCTGGGGCCAACGTCCTGACTTTC
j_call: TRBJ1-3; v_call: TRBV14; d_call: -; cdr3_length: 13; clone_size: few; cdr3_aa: CASSQAAGNTIYF; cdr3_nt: TGTGCCAGCAGCCAAGCGGCTGGAAACACCATATATTTT
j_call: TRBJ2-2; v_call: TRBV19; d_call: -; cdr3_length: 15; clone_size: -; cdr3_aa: CASSSRPGGSGELFF; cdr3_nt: TGTGCCAGTAGCTCCAGACCCGGGGGTAGCGGGGAGCTGTTTTTT
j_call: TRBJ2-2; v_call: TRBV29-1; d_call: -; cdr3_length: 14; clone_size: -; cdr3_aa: CSGLIGSRSGELFF; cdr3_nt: TGCAGCGGCTTGATCGGATCTCGGAGTGGGGAGCTGTTTTTT
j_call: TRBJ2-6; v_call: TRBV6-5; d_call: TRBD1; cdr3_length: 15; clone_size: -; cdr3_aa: CASRPTGGRANVLTF; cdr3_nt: TGTGCCAGCAGGCCGACAGGGGGCAGGGCCAACGTCCTGACTTTC
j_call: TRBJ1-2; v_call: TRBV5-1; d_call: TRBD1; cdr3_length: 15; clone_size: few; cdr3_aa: CASSLPGQGSYGYTF; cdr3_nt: TGCGCCAGCAGCTTGCCGGGACAGGGGTCCTATGGCTACACCTTC
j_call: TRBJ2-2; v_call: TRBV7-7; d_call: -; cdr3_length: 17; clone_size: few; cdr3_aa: CASSLAGEGRNTGELFF; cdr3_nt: TGTGCTAGCAGCTTAGCCGGAGAGGGCAGAAACACCGGGGAGCTGTTTTTT
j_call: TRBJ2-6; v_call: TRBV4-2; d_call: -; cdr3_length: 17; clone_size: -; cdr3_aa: CASSQDEVLYGANVLTF; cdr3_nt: TGTGCCAGCAGCCAAGATGAGGTCCTCTATGGGGCCAACGTCCTGACTTTC
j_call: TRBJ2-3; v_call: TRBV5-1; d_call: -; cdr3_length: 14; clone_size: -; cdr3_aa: CASSLDRGTDTQYF; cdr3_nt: TGCGCCAGCAGCTTGGACAGGGGCACAGATACGCAGTATTTT
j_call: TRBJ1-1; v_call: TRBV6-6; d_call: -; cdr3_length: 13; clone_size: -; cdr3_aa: CASTPTPNTEAFF; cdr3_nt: TGTGCCAGCACCCCGACACCGAACACTGAAGCTTTCTTT
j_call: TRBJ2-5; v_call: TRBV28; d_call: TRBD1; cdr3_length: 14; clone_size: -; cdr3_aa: CASRGQGAMKTQYF; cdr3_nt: TGTGCCAGCAGAGGACAGGGGGCGATGAAGACCCAGTACTTC
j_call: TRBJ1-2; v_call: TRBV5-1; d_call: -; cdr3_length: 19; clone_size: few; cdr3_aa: CASSLGPTRSLGGHYGYTF; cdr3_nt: TGCGCCAGCAGCTTGGGCCCCACAAGATCCCTCGGCGGCCACTATGGCTACACCTTC
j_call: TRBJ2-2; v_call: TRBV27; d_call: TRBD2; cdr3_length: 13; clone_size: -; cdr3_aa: CASRGLASGELFF; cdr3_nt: TGTGCCAGCAGGGGACTAGCGTCCGGGGAGCTGTTTTTT
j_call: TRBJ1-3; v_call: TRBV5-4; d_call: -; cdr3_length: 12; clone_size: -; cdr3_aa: CASSLADRDIYF; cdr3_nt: TGTGCCAGCAGCCTAGCAGACCGCGACATATATTTT
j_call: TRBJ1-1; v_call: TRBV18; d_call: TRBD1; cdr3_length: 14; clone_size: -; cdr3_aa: CASSTTGGGTEAFF; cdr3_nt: TGTGCCAGCTCAACGACAGGGGGTGGAACTGAAGCTTTCTTT
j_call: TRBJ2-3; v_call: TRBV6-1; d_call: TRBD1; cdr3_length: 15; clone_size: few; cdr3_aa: CASSPTGGTADTQYF; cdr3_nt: TGTGCCAGCAGCCCAACAGGGGGCACCGCAGATACGCAGTATTTT
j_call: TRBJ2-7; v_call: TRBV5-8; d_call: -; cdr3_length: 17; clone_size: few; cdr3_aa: CASSPATTGRGLYEQYF; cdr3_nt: TGTGCCAGCAGCCCTGCAACAACCGGAAGGGGTCTCTACGAGCAGTACTTC
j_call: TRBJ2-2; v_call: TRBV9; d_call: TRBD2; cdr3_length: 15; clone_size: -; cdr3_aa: CASSVAGLATGELFF; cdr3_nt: TGTGCCAGCAGCGTAGCGGGACTAGCCACCGGGGAGCTGTTTTTT
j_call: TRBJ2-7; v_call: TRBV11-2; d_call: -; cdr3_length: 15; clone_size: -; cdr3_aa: CASSLDRVRGNEQYF; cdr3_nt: TGTGCCAGCAGCTTAGATCGGGTCCGTGGAAACGAGCAGTACTTC
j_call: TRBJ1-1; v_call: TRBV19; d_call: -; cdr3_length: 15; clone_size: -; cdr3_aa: CASSREGIMNTEAFF; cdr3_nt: TGTGCCAGTAGTAGGGAGGGGATCATGAACACTGAAGCTTTCTTT
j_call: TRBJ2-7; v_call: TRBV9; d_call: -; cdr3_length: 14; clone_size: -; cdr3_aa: CASSVETGAYEQYF; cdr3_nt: TGTGCCAGCAGCGTAGAAACGGGTGCCTACGAGCAGTACTTC
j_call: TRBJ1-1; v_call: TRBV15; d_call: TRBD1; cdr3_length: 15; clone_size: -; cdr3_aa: CATSRAGQGNTEAFF; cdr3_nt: TGTGCCACCAGCAGAGCCGGACAGGGGAACACTGAAGCTTTCTTT
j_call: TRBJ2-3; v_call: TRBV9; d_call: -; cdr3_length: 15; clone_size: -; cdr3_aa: CASSVRQGGDDTQYF; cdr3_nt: TGTGCCAGCAGCGTAAGACAGGGAGGCGACGATACGCAGTATTTT
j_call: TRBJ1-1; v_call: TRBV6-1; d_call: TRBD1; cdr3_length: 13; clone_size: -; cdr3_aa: CASNQGAVTEAFF; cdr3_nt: TGTGCCAGCAACCAGGGGGCGGTGACTGAAGCTTTCTTT
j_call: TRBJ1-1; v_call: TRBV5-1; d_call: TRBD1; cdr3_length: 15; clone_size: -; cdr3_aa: CASSPSGTEYTEAFF; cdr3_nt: TGCGCCAGCAGCCCCTCCGGGACAGAGTACACTGAAGCTTTCTTT